The next 8 T cell receptor beta chains were all read from a single sample in a study of cytomegalovirus exposure and HLA in healthy donors. PCR amplification relied on 60 Vbeta primers (plus 13 Jbeta primers). The table came from immunoSEQ multiplex PCR; TCRdb's copy has only in-frame clones and leaves some out. The sample yields tens of thousands of clones, approximately 75% seen once. Sample: PBMCs. These receptors came from a man aged 45-60 years in good health and CMV-seropositive.

This sequence joins TRBV15 and TRBJ2-2; 8 nucleotides agree with TRBD2. CDR1 and CDR2 from the germline V gene are LNHNV and YYDKDF (reference sequence). The junction had 8 bases not matched to a gene; V was cut back by 5 bases and J by 0 bases. The CDR3 runs 17 residues. The CDR3 region is CATSFRGGRPNTGELFF. In nucleotides, the CDR3 is TGTGCCACCAGCTTCCGGGGGGGGCGCCCGAACACCGGGGAGCTGTTTTTT. Together with reference TRBV15 and TRBJ2-2, the CDR3 gives the full variable domain: DAMVIQNPRYQVTQFGKPVTLSCSQTLNHNVMYWYQQKSSQAPKLLFHYYDKDFNNEADTPDNFQSRRPNTSFCFLDIRSPGLGDTAMYLCATSFRGGRPNTGELFFGEGSRLTVL.

This rearrangement joins TRBV7-2 to TRBJ2-2; 11 nucleotides match TRBD1. The CDR3 consists of 17 residues. The germline CDR1 and CDR2 sequences are SGHTA and FQGNSA. Trimming at V came to 7 bases and at J to 7 bases, leaving 14 bases not matched to a gene. The CDR3 coding sequence is TGTGCCAGCACCTCCCCGGGCGGGACAGGGGGGTACGGGGAGCTGTTTTTT. Residues: CASTSPGGTGGYGELFF.

The genes are TRBV6-1 and TRBJ2-1; 8 bases fit TRBD1. Germline V lookup: CDR1 MNHNS, CDR2 SASEGT. The CDR3 is made up of 15 amino acids. V gave up 2 bases and J gave up 11 bases; unmatched junction bases: 11. This chain's CDR3 is CASSEPLATGGKQFF. The CDR3, as DNA: TGTGCCAGCAGTGAACCCTTAGCAACAGGGGGGAAGCAGTTCTTC.

The rearrangement joins TRBV5-4 to TRBJ2-2; D may be TRBD1 (6 bases). Per the germline V gene, CDR1 is SGHNT and CDR2 is YYREEE (reference sequence). The CDR3 has 15 residues. V was clipped by 0 bases and J by 8 bases, with 14 bases between them. CDR3 in amino acids: CASSLAAGVKGELFF. The CDR3, as DNA: TGTGCCAGCAGCTTGGCGGCAGGGGTTAAAGGGGAGCTGTTTTTT.

This clone was seen a handful of times. This sequence joins TRBV4-1 and TRBJ2-1; TRBD2 agrees at 7 bases. From germline, CDR1 is MGHRA and CDR2 YSYEKL. CDR3 length equals 18 residues. Trimming took 0 bases from V and 0 from J; bases not matched to a gene: 8. The CDR3 region is CASSQENSGLSSYNEQFF. CDR3 DNA sequence: TGCGCCAGCAGCCAAGAAAATAGCGGGCTTAGCTCCTACAATGAGCAGTTCTTC.

The chain combines TRBV5-1 with TRBJ2-7, with 11 positions matching TRBD1. The length of the CDR3 is 14 residues. J was trimmed by 6 bases and V by 0 bases; bases with no gene match: 2. The germline CDR1 and CDR2 sequences are SGHRS and YFSETQ. The CDR3 reads CASSLGTGGSEQYF. In DNA form, the CDR3 reads TGCGCCAGCAGCTTGGGGACAGGGGGCTCCGAGCAGTACTTC.

This chain connects TRBV19 to TRBJ2-7, with D possibly being TRBD1 (5 bases). Germline assignment: CDR1 LNHDA and CDR2 SQIVND (reference sequence). The ends were cut back, 2 bases at V and 3 bases at J, with 8 bases in the middle. This CDR3 contains 13 residues. As DNA, the CDR3 is TGTGCCAGTAGTATATCAGGGAACTACGAGCAGTACTTC. Protein product: CASSISGNYEQYF.

Concerning this clone itself: One junction end disagrees with the germline gene, perhaps due to a read error. In the same sample, other DNA sequences code for this CDR3. The chain uses TRBV6-1 and TRBJ2-4; TRBD1 is a possible D gene (5 bases). The CDR3 is 14 amino acids. CDR1 is MNHNS and CDR2 is SASEGT in the germline V gene. The CDR3 region is CASSEAWGPRIPYF. CDR3 nucleotides: TGTGCCAGCAGTGAAGCGTGGGGCCCCCGCATTCCGTACTTC.